Each of the 21 T cell receptor beta chains below was sequenced from the same sample in a study of T cells after yellow fever vaccination. One entry per CDR3 protein, called by TCRdb with MiXCR from the 5' RACE reads. The repertoire holds approximately 260,000 distinct CDR3 sequences, with around 5.2% as singletons. This material consisted of CD4+ T cells sorted from PBMCs, taken on the day of the yellow fever booster vaccination. The receptors were gathered from a man younger than 35 who received the YFV17D yellow fever vaccine.

The chain employs TRBV6-5 and TRBJ1-2; the D gene is possibly TRBD1 (6 bases). CDR3 length equals 14 residues. Germline CDR1 reads MNHEY; CDR2 reads SVGAGI. Deletions cut 4 bases from V and 8 bases from J, with 17 bases between. The CDR3 is CASSFTTGSGGYTF. The CDR3 DNA is TGTGCCAGCAGTTTTACGACAGGTTCGGGAGGCTACACCTTC.

This clonotype was recorded many times. This chain joins TRBV4-1 and TRBJ2-2; 8 nucleotides line up with TRBD2. Losses at the gene ends were 7 bases for V and 7 bases for J; bases not matched to a gene: 5. Germline V gives CDR1 MGHRA, CDR2 YSYEKL. CDR3 length equals 13 residues. As DNA, the CDR3 is TGCGCCAGCAACCGGGGGGGAGGCGGGGAGCTGTTTTTT. Its protein product is CASNRGGGGELFF.

The CDR3 region is CASSLPEGNIQYF. CDR3 nucleotide sequence: TGTGCCAGCAGCTTGCCCGAGGGAAACATTCAGTACTTC. This sequence joins TRBV5-6 and TRBJ2-4; D might be TRBD2 (5 bases). The CDR3 runs to 13 residues. V lost 1 base and J lost 6, with 8 bases in between. Germline-derived CDR1 and CDR2 are SGHDT and YYEEEE. Based on the CDR3 plus reference TRBV5-6 and TRBJ2-4, the full variable domain is DAGVTQSPTHLIKTRGQQVTLRCSPKSGHDTVSWYQQALGQGPQFIFQYYEEEERQRGNFPDRFSGHQFPNYSSELNVNALLLGDSALYLCASSLPEGNIQYFGAGTRLSVL.

The chain combines TRBV12-3 or TRBV12-4 with TRBJ1-3; 8 nucleotides align to TRBD1. The CDR3 has 14 amino acids. V lost 10 bases, J lost 0 bases, and 5 bases stayed unmatched. Here the CDR3 reads CATGTGNSGNTIYF. In nucleotides, the CDR3 is TGTGCCACAGGGACAGGAAACTCTGGAAACACCATATATTTT.

This clonotype has at least ten counts. This chain uses TRBV2 with TRBJ2-5, with D possibly being TRBD1 (6 bases). Trimming cost V 7 bases and J 2 bases, with 11 bases left between them. CDR1 and CDR2 (germline): SNHLY, FYNNEI. The CDR3 is made up of 13 amino acids. The CDR3 nucleotides are TGTGCCAGCAACCGACAGGAACAAGAGACCCAGTACTTC. Residues: CASNRQEQETQYF.

This clonotype was found many times. The rearrangement links TRBV12-3 or TRBV12-4 to TRBJ2-6, with 7 positions matching TRBD1. J gave up 7 bases and V 6 bases, and 6 bases lay outside the gene matches. The CDR3 is 14 amino acids. The DNA of the CDR3 is TGTGCCAGCAGCGTAGCAGGGGGAGCCAACGTCCTGACTTTC. Encoded protein: CASSVAGGANVLTF.

This clonotype was counted many times. V gene TRBV4-1 combines with J gene TRBJ1-2; D remains ambiguous. V was shortened by 5 bases and J by 9 bases, with 13 bases between the two germline ends. CDR3 length equals 12 residues. Germline-derived CDR1 and CDR2 are MGHRA and YSYEKL. The CDR3 nucleotides read TGCGCCAGCAGCTCGGATGCAGATCGCTACACCTTC. It codes for CASSSDADRYTF.

The CDR3 bases are TGCGCCAGCAGCTGGGGAGTCCGGGGCACTGAAGCTTTCTTT. Translating it yields CASSWGVRGTEAFF. The rearrangement uses TRBV5-1 and TRBJ1-1, with unresolved D. CDR3 length: 14 residues. Per germline, CDR1 SGHRS and CDR2 YFSETQ. Trimming pared 3 bases from V and 4 bases from J, leaving 13 bases between.

The rearrangement uses TRBV6-2 or TRBV6-3 and TRBJ1-2; no clear D. Per germline, CDR1 MNHEY and CDR2 SVGEGT. Trimming took off 8 bases at V and 4 bases at J, with 11 bases between the two ends. This CDR3 comprises 12 residues. CDR3 amino acids: CASGKRAYGYTF. The DNA of the CDR3 is TGTGCCAGCGGGAAGAGAGCCTATGGCTACACCTTC.

This clonotype was detected ten times or more. The V and J genes are TRBV5-1 and TRBJ1-1, with D perhaps TRBD1 (5 bases). CDR1 and CDR2 from the germline V gene are SGHRS and YFSETQ. Deletions cut 0 bases from V and 11 bases from J, with 17 bases between. The CDR3 consists of 14 residues. CDR3 amino acids: CASSLGPEAGPAFF. In DNA, the CDR3 is TGCGCCAGCAGCTTGGGGCCCGAGGCGGGGCCGGCTTTCTTT.

V gene TRBV12-3 or TRBV12-4 combines with J gene TRBJ2-3; D is possibly TRBD2 (6 bases). The V gene lost 7 bases and the J gene lost 5 bases, with 16 bases spanning the gap. The CDR3 runs 14 residues. In DNA form, the CDR3 reads TGTGCCAGCATACGGGACTTGGGTAAAGATACGCAGTATTTT. Protein sequence: CASIRDLGKDTQYF.

This clonotype was seen a few times. J is TRBJ2-2 and V is TRBV10-3; possibly TRBD1 or TRBD2 for D (5 bases each). CDR1 ENHRY and CDR2 SYGVKD come from the germline V gene. The CDR3 length is 14 residues. V lost 11 bases to trimming and J lost 4 bases, with 17 bases between them. The CDR3 spells CAAGKGEITGELFF. CDR3 nucleotide sequence: TGTGCCGCGGGTAAAGGGGAGATCACCGGGGAGCTGTTTTTT.

This sequence joins TRBV18 and TRBJ2-7; D is possibly TRBD1 (6 bases). The V end was cut by 2 bases, the J end by 0 bases, with 11 bases between. The CDR3 is 15 amino acids. Germline lookup yields CDR1 KGHSH and CDR2 LQKENI. CDR3 nucleotide sequence: TGTGCCAGCTCACCAGGGGGCAGGATCTCCTACGAGCAGTACTTC. Amino acid sequence: CASSPGGRISYEQYF.

J is TRBJ2-3 and V is TRBV2; 8 bases line up with TRBD2. The CDR3 is 16 amino acids. Trimming took 5 bases from V and 5 from J; bases not matched to a gene: 12. Germline V gene lookup returns CDR1 SNHLY and CDR2 FYNNEI. This CDR3 reads CASSLRGGLVEDTQYF. The CDR3, as DNA: TGTGCCAGCAGTCTTCGGGGGGGGTTGGTAGAAGATACGCAGTATTTT.

The chain recombines TRBV20-1 with TRBJ2-3; TRBD2 is a possible D gene (6 bases). This CDR3 contains 14 residues. From germline, CDR1 is DFQATT and CDR2 SNEGSKA (reference sequence). V was clipped by 5 bases and J by 1 base, with 13 bases between them. CDR3 nucleotides: TGCAGTGCTCCTAGCGCCCTGGGCACAGATACGCAGTATTTT. Residues: CSAPSALGTDTQYF.

This clonotype was counted between two and nine times. The J gene is TRBJ2-2, the V gene TRBV3-1; D remains ambiguous. V gave up 4 bases and J gave up 7 bases, with 13 bases separating them. Germline V lookup: CDR1 LGHDT, CDR2 YNNKEL (reference sequence). This CDR3 spans 14 amino acids. CDR3 loop: CASSRRESGGELFF. DNA of the CDR3: TGTGCCAGCAGCCGCCGAGAGAGTGGCGGGGAGCTGTTTTTT. Combining the CDR3 with reference TRBV3-1 and TRBJ2-2 gives the whole variable domain DTAVSQTPKYLVTQMGNDKSIKCEQNLGHDTMYWYKQDSKKFLKIMFSYNNKELIINETVPNRFSPKSPDKAHLNLHINSLELGDSAVYFCASSRRESGGELFFGEGSRLTVL.

This clonotype was seen a few times. V usage is TRBV6-5 and J usage is TRBJ1-6; TRBD1 matches at 8 bases. The germline CDR1 and CDR2 sequences are MNHEY and SVGAGI. Trimming removed 0 bases from V and 10 bases from J; junction bases left unmatched: 8. The CDR3 is 16 residues long. The DNA of the CDR3 is TGTGCCAGCAGTTACTCCAACAGGGGGTGGGAGTCACCCCTCCACTTT. It yields the protein CASSYSNRGWESPLHF.

This chain joins TRBV19 and TRBJ2-3; 9 bases are shared with TRBD2. The J segment lost 6 bases and the V segment lost 6 bases, leaving 16 bases of the junction unmatched. The CDR3 extends over 17 amino acids. Germline values: CDR1 LNHDA, CDR2 SQIVND (reference sequence). This chain's CDR3 is CASRTNGAAGGPDTQYF. The CDR3 DNA sequence: TGTGCCAGTAGAACCAACGGGGCGGCGGGGGGGCCCGATACGCAGTATTTT.

There are many counts of this clonotype. V is TRBV18 and J is TRBJ1-1; a weak D match, TRBD1 (5 bases). V was pared by 0 bases and J by 0 bases, with 11 bases between. The CDR3 sequence is 16 residues long. Germline CDR1 KGHSH, CDR2 LQKENI. CDR3 sequence reads: CASSPPRTYMNTEAFF. The DNA for the CDR3 is TGTGCCAGCTCACCACCCAGGACATACATGAACACTGAAGCTTTCTTT.

The V gene is TRBV20-1, the J gene TRBJ1-1; D perhaps matches TRBD1 (6 bases). V shed 0 bases and J shed 6 bases, with 14 bases lying between them. CDR1 and CDR2 (germline): DFQATT, SNEGSKA (reference sequence). There are 14 residues in the CDR3. Here the CDR3 reads CSARDSRGNSEAFF. In DNA, the CDR3 is TGCAGTGCTAGAGATTCCAGGGGCAACTCTGAAGCTTTCTTT.

The chain recombines TRBV5-1 with TRBJ2-3; tentatively, D is TRBD1 (5 bases). Looked up from germline, CDR1 is SGHRS and CDR2 is YFSETQ. The CDR3 runs to 16 residues. The germline V and J ends were trimmed by 0 bases and 7 bases, with 18 bases remaining between them. The CDR3 DNA is TGCGCCAGCAGCTTGGGGGCCAGGGTGGGATTCAATACGCAGTATTTT. This sequence encodes CASSLGARVGFNTQYF.